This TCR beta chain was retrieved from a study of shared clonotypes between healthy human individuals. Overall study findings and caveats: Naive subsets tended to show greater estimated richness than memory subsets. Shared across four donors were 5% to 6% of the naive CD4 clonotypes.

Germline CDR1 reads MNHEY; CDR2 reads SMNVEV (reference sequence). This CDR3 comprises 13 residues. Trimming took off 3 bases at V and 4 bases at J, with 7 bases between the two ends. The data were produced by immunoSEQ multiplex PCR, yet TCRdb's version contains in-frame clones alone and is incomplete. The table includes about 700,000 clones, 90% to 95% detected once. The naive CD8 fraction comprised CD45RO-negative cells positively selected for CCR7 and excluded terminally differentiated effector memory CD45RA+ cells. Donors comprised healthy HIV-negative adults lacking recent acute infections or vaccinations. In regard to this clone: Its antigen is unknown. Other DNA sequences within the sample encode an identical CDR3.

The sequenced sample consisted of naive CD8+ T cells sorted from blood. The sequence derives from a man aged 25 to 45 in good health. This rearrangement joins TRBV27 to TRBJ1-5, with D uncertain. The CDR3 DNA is TGTGCCAGCAGTTTTCGAGGTAATCAGCCCCAGCATTTT. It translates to CASSFRGNQPQHF.